Listed here are 18 T cell receptor beta chains from one sample, sequenced in a study of OX40 agonist ivuxolimab in advanced cancers. Using immunoSEQ multiplex PCR, the repertoire was profiled, and TCRdb retains in-frame clones only, with some absent. The sample consists of about 58,000 clones, around 86% of them appearing once. The material sequenced was CD4+ or CD8+ T cells sorted from blood, taken in a trial of the OX40 agonist ivuxolimab. The receptors here all came from an adult with an advanced solid tumor such as melanoma, head and neck, liver or kidney cancer.

V usage is TRBV7-8 and J usage is TRBJ1-5; no firm D call. The V gene's germline CDR1 is SGHVS and CDR2 FQNEAQ. CDR3 size: 15 residues. Trimming cost V 1 base and J 6 bases, with 13 bases left between them. This CDR3 is CASSLVAGGRQPQHF. CDR3 bases: TGTGCCAGCAGCTTAGTTGCAGGAGGCCGTCAGCCCCAGCATTTT.

This clone was seen a few times. The J gene is TRBJ2-2, the V gene TRBV5-1, with D possibly called TRBD1 or TRBD2 (6 bases each). This CDR3 is 16 amino acids long. The V gene lost 6 bases and the J gene lost 4 bases, with 19 bases spanning the gap. Germline V gives CDR1 SGHRS, CDR2 YFSETQ. In DNA, the CDR3 is TGCGCCAGCACCCGCGGAGGGCAGGGGAGCACCGGGGAGCTGTTTTTT. Translation gives CASTRGGQGSTGELFF.

CDR3 nucleotides: TGTGCCAGCTCAGCCAACTCGAACACTGAAGCTTTCTTT. Translating it yields CASSANSNTEAFF. This chain connects TRBV18 to TRBJ1-1; D is undetermined. Germline CDR1 reads KGHSH; CDR2 reads LQKENI. The CDR3 runs 13 residues. V was clipped by 5 bases and J by 1 base, with 8 bases between them. The full variable domain, completed using reference TRBV18 and TRBJ1-1, is NAGVMQNPRHLVRRRGQEARLRCSPMKGHSHVYWYRQLPEEGLKFMVYLQKENIIDESGMPKERFSAEFPKEGPSILRIQQVVRGDSAAYFCASSANSNTEAFFGQGTRLTVV.

The chain combines TRBV7-9 with TRBJ1-6, with D possibly TRBD1 on 6 matching bases. This CDR3 contains 16 residues. Trimming took off 5 bases at V and 5 bases at J, with 16 bases between the two ends. Per the germline V gene, CDR1 is SEHNR and CDR2 is FQNEAQ (reference sequence). The CDR3 DNA reads TGTGCCAGCAGCGCTACCCAGGGGTCCCATAATTCACCCCTCCACTTT. Amino acids: CASSATQGSHNSPLHF.

The DNA for the CDR3 is TGTGCCAGCATCCTATTCTCCGCACCGCAAAGAGAGACCCAGTACTTC. Translated: CASILFSAPQRETQYF. This rearrangement joins TRBV5-6 to TRBJ2-5, with D unresolved. There are 16 residues in the CDR3. The V end lost 6 bases, the J end lost 4 bases, and 22 bases lay between the germline ends. Germline-derived CDR1 and CDR2 are SGHDT and YYEEEE. The variable domain in full, completed from reference TRBV5-6 and TRBJ2-5, reads DAGVTQSPTHLIKTRGQQVTLRCSPKSGHDTVSWYQQALGQGPQFIFQYYEEEERQRGNFPDRFSGHQFPNYSSELNVNALLLGDSALYLCASILFSAPQRETQYFGPGTRLLVL.

The gene calls are TRBV5-6 and TRBJ2-7, with unresolved D. Trimming cost V 4 bases and J 1 base, with 15 bases left between them. Germline V gene data show CDR1 as SGHDT and CDR2 as YYEEEE. This CDR3 comprises 15 residues. The CDR3 region is CASSQTAQPSYEQYF. The CDR3 region has the DNA TGTGCCAGCAGCCAGACTGCGCAGCCTTCCTACGAGCAGTACTTC.

V and J are TRBV9 and TRBJ1-4, with a tentative D call TRBD1 (6 bases). CDR1 SGDLS and CDR2 YYNGEE come from the germline V gene. The CDR3 has 15 residues. The ends were cut back, 3 bases at V and 6 bases at J, with 15 bases in the middle. As DNA, the CDR3 is TGTGCCAGCAGCGAACAGGGCCGGCCTTATGAAAAACTGTTTTTT. Translated: CASSEQGRPYEKLFF. Drawing the rest from reference TRBV9 and TRBJ1-4, the complete variable domain is DSGVTQTPKHLITATGQRVTLRCSPRSGDLSVYWYQQSLDQGLQFLIQYYNGEERAKGNILERFSAQQFPDLHSELNLSSLELGDSALYFCASSEQGRPYEKLFFGSGTQLSVL.

This clone showed up just once. The chain recombines TRBV6-4 with TRBJ2-7, with TRBD2 matching over 8 bases. This CDR3 has 12 amino acids. The germline V gene has CDR1 MRHNA and CDR2 SNTAGT. V was pared by 11 bases and J by 3 bases, with 6 bases of the junction left unmatched. The CDR3 region is CASGTRHYEQYF. CDR3 nucleotides: TGTGCCTCCGGGACTAGACACTACGAGCAGTACTTC.

V usage is TRBV10-2 and J usage is TRBJ2-7; D may be TRBD2 (7 bases). V was trimmed by 7 bases and J by 2 bases, leaving 15 bases between them. The CDR3 covers 14 residues. CDR1 and CDR2 (germline): WSHSY, SAAADI. The CDR3 DNA reads as TGCGCCAGCACAAATGGGGAGGGGGCCTACGAGCAGTACTTC. It encodes CASTNGEGAYEQYF.

The gene calls are TRBV29-1 and TRBJ1-2; D possibly corresponds to TRBD1 (6 bases). Trimming cost V 4 bases and J 3 bases, with 15 bases left between them. The CDR3 contains 14 residues. CDR1 SQVTM and CDR2 ANQGSEA come from the germline V gene. CDR3 DNA sequence: TGCAGCGTTGGGGGGGCTCGGGCTCACTATGGCTACACCTTC. It is translated as CSVGGARAHYGYTF.

V usage is TRBV21-1 and J usage is TRBJ2-7. TRBV21-1 is noted as a pseudogene. CDR3 length equals 14 residues. The CDR3 reads CASSSPGCIYEQYF. The CDR3 region has the DNA TGTGCCAGCAGCTCCCCGGGCTGTATCTACGAGCAGTACTTC.

The chain carries TRBV6-5 and TRBJ1-2; maybe TRBD1 (5 bases). Trimming removed 4 bases from V and 7 bases from J, with 10 bases in between. CDR1 MNHEY and CDR2 SVGAGI come from the germline V gene. This CDR3 has 12 amino acids. CDR3 amino acids: CASSSRVAGYTF. CDR3 nucleotide sequence: TGTGCCAGCAGTTCCAGGGTGGCTGGCTACACCTTC.

The J gene is TRBJ1-2, the V gene TRBV11-3; D not certain. Trimming removed 5 bases from V and 6 bases from J, with 7 bases in between. This CDR3 comprises 11 residues. Germline CDR1 reads SGHNT; CDR2 reads YENEEA. The CDR3 nucleotides are TGTGCCAGCAGCCCCCCTCATGGCTACACCTTC. This sequence encodes CASSPPHGYTF.

The chain employs TRBV18 and TRBJ1-2, with D possibly matching TRBD1 (6 bases). Trimming shortened V by 0 bases and J by 0 bases, and 8 bases separated the two germline ends. This CDR3 spans 15 amino acids. Germline CDR1 and CDR2: KGHSH and LQKENI. The CDR3 nucleotides read TGTGCCAGCTCACCACCGGGGGGCTCTAACTATGGCTACACCTTC. It is translated as CASSPPGGSNYGYTF.

This chain's CDR3 is CASSDDSLTYEQYF. The CDR3 nucleotides read TGTGCCAGCAGTGACGACAGTTTAACCTACGAGCAGTACTTC. The genes are TRBV6-1 and TRBJ2-7; TRBD1 is a possible D gene (5 bases). The V end lost 3 bases, the J end lost 2 bases, and 11 bases lay between the germline ends. Germline V gene sequence: CDR1 MNHNS, CDR2 SASEGT. The CDR3 sequence is 14 residues long.

This clone came up a few times. The same CDR3 arises from other DNA sequences in this sample as well. This chain links TRBV10-3 with TRBJ2-1; possible D gene TRBD1, 6 bases. Trimming cost V 0 bases and J 6 bases, with 12 bases left between them. The length of the CDR3 is 15 residues. The germline CDR1 and CDR2 sequences are ENHRY and SYGVKD. In DNA form, the CDR3 reads TGTGCCATCAGTGAGTCTGGCCAGGGGAGCAATGAGCAGTTCTTC. Encoded protein: CAISESGQGSNEQFF.

This chain uses TRBV5-1 with TRBJ1-2; D is possibly TRBD1 (5 bases). CDR1 and CDR2 (germline): SGHRS, YFSETQ. V shed 0 bases and J shed 7 bases, with 10 bases lying between them. The CDR3 is 13 amino acids. In nucleotides, the CDR3 is TGCGCCAGCAGCTTGGGGCAGGGAGGTGGCTACACCTTC. Translated, it gives CASSLGQGGGYTF.

The chain links TRBV18 to TRBJ1-4; D might be TRBD1 (6 bases). The CDR3 extends over 14 amino acids. V was clipped by 3 bases and J by 7 bases, with 12 bases between them. Germline V gives CDR1 KGHSH, CDR2 LQKENI. The CDR3 loop reads CASSPSRGSEKLFF. The DNA for the CDR3 is TGTGCCAGCTCACCGAGCAGGGGATCTGAAAAACTGTTTTTT.